This TCR beta chain was found in a study of early T cells in non-severe SARS-CoV-2 infection. Turning to the study itself: Sequenced material consisted of bulk RNA (from unsorted whole blood), and chains were unpaired. Notes on the study in general: Private and CD4 specificities were missed by VDJdb matching, skewed to anti-spike CD8.

Trimming took 4 bases from V and 1 from J, leaving 8 bases between them. Germline CDR1 SGHVS, CDR2 FQNEAQ. The CDR3 runs to 14 residues. Each single cDNA molecule received a unique molecular identifier. TCRdb used MiXCR to reprocess the 5' RACE reads, holding one entry per CDR3 protein. The data show fewer than 100,000 distinct CDR3 sequences, with more than 7.5% seen just once and roughly 5% held by the top ten. This clonotype was seen many times. As yet, its antigen is unknown. V and J are TRBV7-8 and TRBJ1-5, with D hard to call. The receptor was isolated from an adult who was a healthcare worker with PCR-confirmed SARS-CoV-2 infection or an uninfected control (not recorded which). Sequenced input: whole blood. The CDR3 protein is CASSSPQSNQPQHF. The CDR3 DNA follows: TGTGCCAGCAGCTCTCCTCAGAGCAATCAGCCCCAGCATTTT.